Listed below are T cell receptor beta chains from one sample, sequenced in a study of post-analysis software for immune sequencing data. TCRdb re-called the PCR reads with MiXCR, one entry per CDR3 protein. Found here are 400,000 to 500,000 distinct CDR3 sequences, roughly 40% of them singletons; the top ten hold around 8%. The sample taken for sequencing was blood. The receptors come from a girl aged 2-10 years with multiple sclerosis. Each CDR3 is given with its conserved first and last residue. Each record gives: V gene, CDR3 protein.

V: TRBV7-2; CDR3: CASSLRTPTETQYF
V: TRBV20-1; CDR3: CSARDSSGSQETQYF
V: TRBV6-1; CDR3: CASRGDSRNQPQHF
V: TRBV29-1; CDR3: CSVAGSYGEQYF
V: TRBV7-9; CDR3: CASSTPVTGGEKLFF
V: TRBV5-1; CDR3: CASSFGRVTDTQYF
V: TRBV7-7; CDR3: CASSLGRTLFNQQETQYF
V: TRBV6-5; CDR3: CASSYRGGEQFF
V: TRBV28; CDR3: CASSHTSGGADEQFF
V: TRBV20-1; CDR3: CGALRTGSAYEQYF
V: TRBV20-1; CDR3: CSARAKLDRVPSGELFF
V: TRBV29-1; CDR3: CSVGGSSYNEQFF
V: TRBV29-1; CDR3: CSVAADSGPNTEAFF
V: TRBV28; CDR3: CASSLPGIFLSNEQFF
V: TRBV7-2; CDR3: CASSSFGQGEQFF
V: TRBV24-1; CDR3: CATDVRPSYEQYF
V: TRBV12-3/TRBV12-4; CDR3: CASSLDGLAADTEYF
V: TRBV7-2; CDR3: CASRRLAGQLDTQYF
V: TRBV28; CDR3: CAVARQVLGYEQYF
V: TRBV9; CDR3: CASARPGELFF
V: TRBV20-1; CDR3: CSARSWEGTDTQYF
V: TRBV2; CDR3: CASSDGTGGVEQYF
V: TRBV7-6; CDR3: CASSLMSQEGWAHQPQHF
V: TRBV30; CDR3: CAWSTRAVSSYNSPLHF
V: TRBV7-9; CDR3: CASLDQLGELFF
V: TRBV7-8; CDR3: CACSLDRNYGYTF
V: TRBV5-8; CDR3: CASSRSGGRKDTQYF
V: TRBV4-3; CDR3: CASSFGVSYEQFF
V: TRBV4-1; CDR3: CASSRLLQSGTGGNEQFF
V: TRBV6-1; CDR3: CATRRGQDYGNSNQPQHF
V: TRBV12-3/TRBV12-4; CDR3: CASGLGSNYGYTF
V: TRBV7-2; CDR3: CASSLDVGHNEQFF
V: TRBV7-9; CDR3: CASSVGLAGIYEQYF
V: TRBV12-3/TRBV12-4; CDR3: CASSFTGGQVTKLYNEQFF
V: TRBV28; CDR3: CASSLRTGPWGTDTQYF